The T cell receptor beta chain described here comes from a study of blood T cells in healthy people across ages. J lost 0 bases, V lost 4 bases, and 2 bases had no gene match. Germline CDR1 is ENHRY and CDR2 is SYGVKD. The CDR3 is 14 amino acids. For the second PCR, which ran for 7 to 11 cycles, a sample-barcoded 5' primer and a J-beta primer mix were used. MiXCR, run by TCRdb on the 5' RACE reads, gives a single entry per CDR3 protein. The data hold about 1.6 million distinct CDR3 sequences, with about 35% observed a single time. The table lists this clonotype with a few counts. This receptor was obtained from a woman aged 25 to 45 in good health. The chain recombines TRBV10-3 with TRBJ1-1; TRBD1 matches at 7 bases. The sample consisted of blood. CDR3 region: CAISGGGMNTEAFF. The CDR3 nucleotides are TGTGCCATCAGTGGAGGGGGCATGAACACTGAAGCTTTCTTT.